This is a list of T cell receptor beta chains from one sample in a study of T cells in Graves' hyperthyroidism and ophthalmopathy. TCRdb re-analysed the multiplex PCR reads in MiXCR, keeping a single row per CDR3 protein. The sample carries 480,000 or so distinct CDR3 sequences, approximately 15% recorded once. The sequencing sample was made of blood. These TCRs come from a woman between 18 and 29 years old with Graves' hyperthyroidism. Each CDR3 is given with its conserved first and last residue. D genes are given only for firm matches. Some rows mark clone size as missing; the rest say once, few, many or name a class of expanded clone.

d_call	v_call	clone_size	j_call	cdr3_nt	cdr3_aa
TRBD1	TRBV2	many	TRBJ1-4	TGTGCCAGCAGTGGGACAGGGGAGGGTGAAAAACTGTTTTTT	CASSGTGEGEKLFF
NA	TRBV12-3/TRBV12-4	many	TRBJ2-2	TGTGCCAGCAGTTTTTCACCTTCGGGGGGCAACACCGGGGAGCTGTTTTTT	CASSFSPSGGNTGELFF
NA	TRBV20-1	NA	TRBJ2-1	TGCAGTGTCAAGACTACGGAAGGGCGGGATGAGCAGTTCTTC	CSVKTTEGRDEQFF
TRBD1	TRBV27	NA	TRBJ2-3	TGTGCCAGCAGAATTGGGACAGAGTTTTACACAGATACGCAGTATTTT	CASRIGTEFYTDTQYF
TRBD1	TRBV12-3/TRBV12-4	many	TRBJ1-3	TGTGCCAGCAGTTTAGGAGTCAGGGACACAGGGGTATCTGGAAACACCATATATTTT	CASSLGVRDTGVSGNTIYF
NA	TRBV18	many	TRBJ1-1	TGTGCCAGCTCACCAGCTAATGCAAGGAGCTACACTGAAGCTTTCTTT	CASSPANARSYTEAFF
TRBD1	TRBV3-1	few	TRBJ2-4	TGTGCCAGCAGCCAGAATTTCAACAGGGGGACCAAAAACATTCAGTACTTC	CASSQNFNRGTKNIQYF
TRBD1	TRBV6-1	NA	TRBJ1-3	TGTGCCAGCGCCTCCGCACGACAGGGAGGGCTTCGGAACACCATATATTTT	CASASARQGGLRNTIYF
NA	TRBV11-2	many	TRBJ1-1	TGTGCCAGCAGCATCCAGGGTGTAACGAACACTGAAGCTTTCTTT	CASSIQGVTNTEAFF
NA	TRBV6-1	NA	TRBJ1-1	TGTGCCAGCAGTGATCGACAGGCGGGTGGGGGTGAAGCTTTCTTT	CASSDRQAGGGEAFF
TRBD1	TRBV15	many	TRBJ1-1	TGTGCCACCAGCAGAGATGTGGCAGGGGGCACTGAAGCTTTCTTT	CATSRDVAGGTEAFF
NA	TRBV5-1	few	TRBJ1-4	TGCGCCAGCAGCTTTATGGATGAAAAACTGTTTTTT	CASSFMDEKLFF
NA	TRBV6-2/TRBV6-3	NA	TRBJ1-4	TGTGCCACCGGACGGGGAGAAAATGAAAAACTGTTTTTT	CATGRGENEKLFF
TRBD1	TRBV6-1	many	TRBJ2-1	TGTGCCAGCAAACGCCAGGGGGAAGGGTACGCTGAGCAGTTCTTC	CASKRQGEGYAEQFF
TRBD1	TRBV11-3	many	TRBJ1-1	TGTGCCAGCAGCCGGGACAGGGGGCGCAGAGCTTTCTTT	CASSRDRGRRAFF
TRBD1	TRBV19	many	TRBJ1-5	TGTGCCACTCGACAGGGAGCCGGCGGAGAGCCCCAGCATTTT	CATRQGAGGEPQHF
NA	TRBV24-1	many	TRBJ2-2	TGTGCCACCAGTGGGCCGAACACCGGGGAGCTGTTTTTT	CATSGPNTGELFF
TRBD2	TRBV18	many	TRBJ2-7	TGTGCCAGCTCACCGCCCGGGACTAGCGGGACTACCTACGAGCAGTACTTC	CASSPPGTSGTTYEQYF
NA	TRBV30	many	TRBJ2-7	TGTGCCTGGAGTGGGGGGTCGGTGCAGTACTTC	CAWSGGSVQYF
TRBD1	TRBV29-1	many	TRBJ1-2	TGCAGCGTAGGGACAGCTAGTAACTATGGCTACACCTTC	CSVGTASNYGYTF
NA	TRBV6-1	few	TRBJ1-1	TGTGCCAGCAGTTTCCCGGGTCTAGAAGCTTTCTTT	CASSFPGLEAFF
NA	TRBV3-1	many	TRBJ2-6	TGTGCCAGCAGCCAAGGGAGCTCTGGGGCCAACGTCCTGACTTTC	CASSQGSSGANVLTF
NA	TRBV5-6	many	TRBJ1-2	TGTGCCAGCAGCTTGGGAGGGGTAGACTATGGCTACACCTTC	CASSLGGVDYGYTF
TRBD1	TRBV13	many	TRBJ2-3	TGTGCCAGCAGCGACGGACAGGGTAGCACAGATACGCAGTATTTT	CASSDGQGSTDTQYF
NA	TRBV18	NA	TRBJ1-1	TGTGCCAGCTCAACCTATATGATGGGTCCGAACACTGAAGCTTTCTTT	CASSTYMMGPNTEAFF
NA	TRBV19	many	TRBJ2-1	TGTGCCACCCCGACCGGGACTTATAACAATGAGCAGTTCTTC	CATPTGTYNNEQFF
NA	TRBV27	many	TRBJ1-2	TGTGCCAGCAGTTTATCAGAAAGGGCCAACTATGGCTACACCTTC	CASSLSERANYGYTF
NA	TRBV12-3/TRBV12-4	many	TRBJ2-7	TGTGCCAGCAGATCTAGAGAGTACGAGCAGTACTTC	CASRSREYEQYF
NA	TRBV30	many	TRBJ2-7	TGTGCCTGGACACAAGGAGACTACGAGCAGTACTTC	CAWTQGDYEQYF
NA	TRBV6-2/TRBV6-3	few	TRBJ1-1	TGTGCCAGCAGAGAGACCGTGAACACTGGAGCTTTCTTT	CASRETVNTGAFF
NA	TRBV11-1	many	TRBJ2-1	TGTGCCAGCAGCTTAGACAGGGACAATGAGCAGTTCTTC	CASSLDRDNEQFF
NA	TRBV2	NA	TRBJ2-1	TGTGCCAGCAGGGCGCGCGGCTACTCCTACAATGAGCAGTTCTTC	CASRARGYSYNEQFF
NA	TRBV19	NA	TRBJ1-4	TGTGCCAGTAGCCTGAACCCATGGACTAATGAAAAACTGTTTTTT	CASSLNPWTNEKLFF
NA	TRBV5-1	few	TRBJ2-1	TGCGCCAGCAGCTTGGAAATAGCTGCCCCTAATGAGCAGTTCTTC	CASSLEIAAPNEQFF
TRBD1	TRBV9	few	TRBJ2-4	TGTGCCAGCAGCGGCCACCGGGACAGGGGGGTGAAGGCCAAAAACATTCAGTACTTC	CASSGHRDRGVKAKNIQYF
NA	TRBV11-3	many	TRBJ2-7	TGTGCCAGCAGCCCTAGAACCAGCGGTAGGAACGAGCAGTACTTC	CASSPRTSGRNEQYF
TRBD1	TRBV19	few	TRBJ1-5	TGTGCCAGTAGTAGCCGGGACAGGGGGCTTGGCAATCAGCCCCAGCATTTT	CASSSRDRGLGNQPQHF
NA	TRBV30	many	TRBJ2-3	TGTGCCTGGAGTACCGGTAGCACAGATACGCAGTATTTT	CAWSTGSTDTQYF
NA	TRBV5-8	NA	TRBJ1-2	TGTGCCAGCAGCTTGGGGACACATAGGACGGCAGCTAACTATGGCTACACCTTC	CASSLGTHRTAANYGYTF
NA	TRBV4-1	NA	TRBJ1-1	TGCGCCAGCAGCCAGGACAGAGGGACGAACACTGAAGCTTTCTTT	CASSQDRGTNTEAFF
TRBD1	TRBV11-2	NA	TRBJ2-5	TGTGCCAGCAGCCTAGGACAGGGGACATATGAGGAGACCCAGTACTTC	CASSLGQGTYEETQYF
TRBD2	TRBV7-8	many	TRBJ2-1	TGTGCCAGCAGCTTTAGCGGGAGGGAGTGGGATGAGCAGTTCTTC	CASSFSGREWDEQFF
NA	TRBV27	many	TRBJ1-2	TGTGCCAGCAGTCCCGGGACATCGTATGGCTACACCTTC	CASSPGTSYGYTF
NA	TRBV7-6	many	TRBJ1-1	TGTGCCAGCAGCTTGGACCCGGACACTGAAGCTTTCTTT	CASSLDPDTEAFF
TRBD1	TRBV12-3/TRBV12-4	many	TRBJ2-2	TGTGCCAGCAGTAAGCTTCCGGGACAGGGATTCACCGGGGAGCTGTTTTTT	CASSKLPGQGFTGELFF
TRBD2	TRBV4-1	NA	TRBJ2-1	TGCGCCAGCAGCCACCTCGGAAGCGGGAGTAGCAACAATGAGCAGTTCTTC	CASSHLGSGSSNNEQFF
NA	TRBV7-6	many	TRBJ2-1	TGTGCCAGCAGCCGAACGGTCAGGCAGTTCTTC	CASSRTVRQFF
NA	TRBV29-1	many	TRBJ1-4	TGCAGCGCCTCAGTGGGACCTAATGAAAAACTGTTTTTT	CSASVGPNEKLFF
TRBD2	TRBV11-2	many	TRBJ2-5	TGTGCCAGCAGCCTGACCGTTAGCGGGAGGGCCCAAGAGACCCAGTACTTC	CASSLTVSGRAQETQYF
NA	TRBV4-1	NA	TRBJ2-1	TGCGCCAGCACGCCCTTGACTCCACCTTACAATGAGCAGTTCTTC	CASTPLTPPYNEQFF
TRBD2	TRBV5-8	many	TRBJ2-1	TGTGCCAGCAGCTTGGAAATGGGACTAGCCCGGTTCTTC	CASSLEMGLARFF
TRBD2	TRBV2	many	TRBJ2-3	TGTGCCAGCAGCGGGACTAGCGGGGAGCAAGAGACGCAGTATTTT	CASSGTSGEQETQYF
TRBD2	TRBV20-1	NA	TRBJ2-7	TGCAGTGCTATTGGCGGGAGTAAGTACGAGCAGTACTTC	CSAIGGSKYEQYF